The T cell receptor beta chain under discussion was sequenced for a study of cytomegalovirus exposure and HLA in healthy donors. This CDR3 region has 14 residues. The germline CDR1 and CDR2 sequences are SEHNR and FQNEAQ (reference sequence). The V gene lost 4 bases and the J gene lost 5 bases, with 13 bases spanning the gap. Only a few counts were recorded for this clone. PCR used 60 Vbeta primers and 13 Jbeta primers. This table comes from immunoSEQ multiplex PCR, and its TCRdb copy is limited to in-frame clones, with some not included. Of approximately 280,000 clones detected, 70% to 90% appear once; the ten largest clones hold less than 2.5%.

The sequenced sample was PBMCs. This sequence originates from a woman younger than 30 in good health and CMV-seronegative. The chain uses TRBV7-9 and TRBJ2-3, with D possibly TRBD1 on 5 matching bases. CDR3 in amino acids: CASSSDHRRDTQYF. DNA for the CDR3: TGTGCCAGCAGCTCCGATCACAGGAGAGATACGCAGTATTTT.